The 10 T cell receptor beta chains presented below share a single source sample, sequenced in a study of blood T cell dynamics during melanoma immunotherapy. Time point described: pre-treatment baseline. Profiling relied on immunoSEQ multiplex PCR, and the TCRdb table lists in-frame clones only, not all of them. Of about 22,000 clones detected, roughly 86% appear once; the ten largest clones hold about 1.2%. This specimen was blood, taken from a patient treated with checkpoint blockade. The receptor source for this set is a human donor with melanoma.

The J gene is TRBJ2-7, the V gene TRBV28; D unresolved. This CDR3 contains 14 residues. Deletions cut 7 bases from V and 2 bases from J, with 15 bases between. Germline CDR1 reads MDHEN; CDR2 reads SYDVKM. CDR3 DNA: TGTGCCAGCACAGGACGGACGGCGACCTACGAGCAGTACTTC. It is translated as CASTGRTATYEQYF. Based on the CDR3 plus reference TRBV28 and TRBJ2-7, the full variable domain is DVKVTQSSRYLVKRTGEKVFLECVQDMDHENMFWYRQDPGLGLRLIYFSYDVKMKEKGDIPEGYSVSREKKERFSLILESASTNQTSMYLCASTGRTATYEQYFGPGTRLTVT.

The rearrangement joins TRBV5-5 to TRBJ1-5; no reliable D call. The germline gives CDR1 SGHKS, CDR2 YYEKEE (reference sequence). V was clipped by 2 bases and J by 4 bases, with 13 bases between them. The CDR3 has 15 residues. In nucleotides, the CDR3 is TGTGCCAGCAGCTTAGACGGACCACGTAATCAGCCCCAGCATTTT. The encoded protein is CASSLDGPRNQPQHF.

The chain joins TRBV5-6 to TRBJ1-1; the D gene is possibly TRBD1 (6 bases). Trimming stripped 5 bases from V and 2 bases from J, with 19 bases between. Germline V CDR1 and CDR2: SGHDT, YYEEEE. The CDR3 loop spans 16 amino acids. The CDR3 spells CASRWGLGDFNTEAFF. CDR3 coding DNA: TGTGCCAGCAGGTGGGGGCTAGGGGATTTCAACACTGAAGCTTTCTTT.

This chain links TRBV29-1 with TRBJ1-1; D unresolved. V was cut by 7 bases and J by 2 bases, with 14 bases left in between. Looked up from germline, CDR1 is SQVTM and CDR2 is ANQGSEA. The CDR3 loop spans 13 amino acids. CDR3 residues: CSALGLINTEAFF. The CDR3 nucleotides are TGCAGCGCTTTAGGTCTTATCAACACTGAAGCTTTCTTT.

The chain is built from TRBV5-1 and TRBJ1-1; D is possibly TRBD1 (5 bases). The V gene's germline CDR1 is SGHRS and CDR2 YFSETQ. The CDR3 contains 14 residues. V was clipped by 0 bases and J by 0 bases, with 6 bases between them. The CDR3 DNA is TGCGCCAGCAGCTTGGAGGGACTGAACACTGAAGCTTTCTTT. Protein sequence: CASSLEGLNTEAFF.

This chain joins TRBV5-1 and TRBJ2-1, with D uncertain. Germline CDR1 reads SGHRS; CDR2 reads YFSETQ. Trimming cost V 4 bases and J 6 bases, with 17 bases left between them. The CDR3 extends over 15 amino acids. Here the CDR3 DNA reads TGCGCCAGCAGCCCCGTCCCTCTGGTAGGCAATGAGCAGTTCTTC. The encoded protein is CASSPVPLVGNEQFF.

This chain uses TRBV5-1 with TRBJ2-5; no clear D. The CDR3 extends over 13 amino acids. The V end lost 0 bases, the J end lost 4 bases, and 7 bases lay between the germline ends. Germline CDR1 SGHRS, CDR2 YFSETQ. The CDR3 sequence: CASSLGGGETQYF. CDR3 bases: TGCGCCAGCAGCTTGGGAGGTGGAGAGACCCAGTACTTC.

The genes are TRBV2 and TRBJ1-4, with 8 nucleotides matching TRBD1. This CDR3 contains 16 residues. V dropped 4 bases and J dropped 8; count of bases not matched to a gene: 12. Looked up from germline, CDR1 is SNHLY and CDR2 is FYNNEI. The CDR3 protein is CASSGPQGAVAEKLFF. In DNA form, the CDR3 reads TGTGCCAGCAGTGGACCCCAGGGGGCCGTGGCCGAAAAACTGTTTTTT.

The chain recombines TRBV18 with TRBJ1-1, with 8 bases identical to TRBD1. Germline assignment: CDR1 KGHSH and CDR2 LQKENI. Trimming at V came to 5 bases and at J to 0 bases, leaving 8 bases not matched to a gene. The CDR3 sequence is 16 residues long. This chain's CDR3 is CASSSGQGQMNTEAFF. As DNA, the CDR3 is TGTGCCAGCTCATCAGGACAGGGTCAGATGAACACTGAAGCTTTCTTT.

The rearrangement uses TRBV29-1 and TRBJ1-1; TRBD1 matches at 10 bases. J was trimmed by 4 bases and V by 8 bases; bases with no gene match: 10. This CDR3 has 14 amino acids. From germline, CDR1 is SQVTM and CDR2 ANQGSEA. CDR3 nucleotides: TGCAGCTCCAGGACAGGGGGATTATTCACTGAAGCTTTCTTT. Translating gives CSSRTGGLFTEAFF.